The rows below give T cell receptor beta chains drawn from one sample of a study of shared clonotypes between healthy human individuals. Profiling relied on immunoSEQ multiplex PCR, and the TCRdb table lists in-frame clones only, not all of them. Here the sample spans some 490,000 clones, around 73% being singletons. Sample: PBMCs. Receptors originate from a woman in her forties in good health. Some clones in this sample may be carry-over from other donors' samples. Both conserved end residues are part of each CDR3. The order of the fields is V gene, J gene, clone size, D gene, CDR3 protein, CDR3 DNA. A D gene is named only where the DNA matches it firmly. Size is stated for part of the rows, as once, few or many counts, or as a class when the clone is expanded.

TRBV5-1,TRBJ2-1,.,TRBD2,CASSLGLAGGTTKRSYNEQFF,TGCGCCAGCAGCCTCGGACTAGCGGGAGGAACAACGAAGCGCTCCTACAATGAGCAGTTCTTC
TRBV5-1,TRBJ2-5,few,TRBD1,CASSEPGGQETQYF,TGCGCCAGCAGCGAACCAGGGGGCCAAGAGACCCAGTACTTC
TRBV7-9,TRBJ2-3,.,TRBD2,CASSSGLAVTDTQYF,TGTGCCAGCAGCTCGGGACTAGCGGTCACAGATACGCAGTATTTT
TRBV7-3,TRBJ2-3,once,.,CASSLEVFADTQYF,TGTGCCAGCAGCTTAGAGGTCTTTGCAGATACGCAGTATTTT
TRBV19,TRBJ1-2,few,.,CASSILKNYGYTF,TGTGCCAGTAGTATTCTCAAGAACTATGGCTACACCTTC
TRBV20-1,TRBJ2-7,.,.,CSARDGYEQYF,TGCAGTGCTAGAGACGGTTACGAGCAGTACTTC
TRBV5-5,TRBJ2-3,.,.,CASSFGTGTDTQYF,TGTGCCAGCAGCTTCGGTACCGGCACAGATACGCAGTATTTT
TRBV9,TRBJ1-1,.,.,CASSPVGTEAFF,TGTGCCAGCAGCCCAGTGGGCACTGAAGCTTTCTTT
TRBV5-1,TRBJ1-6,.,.,CASAEPNSPLHF,TGCGCCAGCGCCGAACCTAATTCACCCCTCCACTTT
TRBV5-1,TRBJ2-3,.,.,CASSFWDTQYF,TGCGCCAGCAGCTTCTGGGATACGCAGTATTTT
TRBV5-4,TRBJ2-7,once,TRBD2,CASSSGLAGVEQYF,TGTGCCAGCAGCTCGGGACTAGCGGGAGTCGAGCAGTACTTC
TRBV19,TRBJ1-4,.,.,CASSVGGSREKLFF,TGTGCCAGTAGTGTCGGGGGCAGTCGGGAAAAACTGTTTTTT
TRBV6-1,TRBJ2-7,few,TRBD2,CASSAERGYEQYF,TGTGCCAGCAGTGCGGAGCGGGGCTACGAGCAGTACTTC
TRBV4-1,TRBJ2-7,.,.,CASSQADEQYF,TGCGCCAGCAGCCAAGCCGACGAGCAGTACTTC
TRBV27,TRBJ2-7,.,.,CASSPAGGSGYEQYF,TGTGCCAGCAGCCCAGCAGGAGGCAGTGGTTACGAGCAGTACTTC
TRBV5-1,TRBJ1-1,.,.,CASSLNGARNTEAFF,TGCGCCAGCAGCTTGAATGGGGCGCGGAACACTGAAGCTTTCTTT
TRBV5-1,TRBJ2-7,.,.,CASSLERASYEQYF,TGCGCCAGCAGCTTGGAGAGGGCCTCCTACGAGCAGTACTTC
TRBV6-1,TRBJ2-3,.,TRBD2,CASRLAGEGDTQYF,TGTGCCAGCCGACTAGCGGGAGAGGGAGATACGCAGTATTTT
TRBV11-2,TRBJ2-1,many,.,CASSLMDSYNEQFF,TGTGCCAGCAGCCTCATGGACAGCTACAATGAGCAGTTCTTC
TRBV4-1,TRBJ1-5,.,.,CASSQDLGGGPRPQHF,TGCGCCAGCAGCCAAGACCTCGGAGGGGGGCCGAGGCCCCAGCATTTT
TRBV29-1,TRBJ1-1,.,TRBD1,CSVGGQGFGAFF,TGCAGCGTTGGGGGACAGGGGTTCGGAGCTTTCTTT